The 9 T cell receptor beta chains listed next were all sequenced from one sample in a study of CXCR3-negative and CXCR3-positive naive CD8 T cells (dated by TCRdb to the late 2010s). These reads were obtained on a NextSeq 550. The Human TCR Profiling Kit (MiLaboratory) was used to prepare UMI-labeled 5' RACE TRB cDNA libraries. The reads underwent TCRdb reprocessing, giving one record for each CDR3 protein sequence and no DNA. The record for this sample contains tens of thousands of distinct CDR3 sequences. Around 1% of the sample goes to the ten largest clones. Sequencing input: naive CXCR3- CD8+ T cells from blood. The label giving this sample's cell subset or site can be read as: CD45RO-CCR7+CD27+CD95- naive CD8+ T cells lacking CXCR3 (TNR3-). These receptors were taken from a human donor in good health. Some clones in this sample may be carry-over from other donors' samples.

The rearrangement joins TRBV27 to TRBJ2-7; TCRdb picks TRBD1, but there is no DNA to check that call. CDR1 is MNHEY and CDR2 is SMNVEV in the germline V gene (reference sequence). This CDR3 has 15 amino acids. The CDR3 sequence is CASSLRGIEAHEQYF.

J is TRBJ2-1 and V is TRBV7-9; TCRdb calls TRBD1, which cannot be checked without DNA. The CDR3 consists of 16 residues. Germline loops: CDR1 SEHNR, CDR2 FQNEAQ (reference sequence). CDR3 protein: CASSGGTARSYNEQFF.

This chain uses TRBV28 with TRBJ1-2. Germline values: CDR1 MDHEN, CDR2 SYDVKM. CDR3 size: 13 residues. CDR3 protein: CASSFGTAYGYTF.

The chain has TRBV7-2 and TRBJ2-7; absent DNA, TCRdb's TRBD2 call cannot be checked. Germline-derived CDR1 and CDR2 are SGHTA and FQGNSA. CDR3 length equals 13 residues. The CDR3 spells CASSLITAGEQYF. The entire variable domain, with the rest obtained from reference TRBV7-2 and TRBJ2-7, is as follows: GAGVSQSPSNKVTEKGKDVELRCDPISGHTALYWYRQSLGQGLEFLIYFQGNSAPDKSGLPSDRFSAERTGGSVSTLTIQRTQQEDSAVYLCASSLITAGEQYFGPGTRLTVT.

V gene TRBV30 combines with J gene TRBJ1-1; TCRdb outputs TRBD1, but without DNA this stays unchecked. This CDR3 has 12 residues. The germline CDR1 and CDR2 sequences are GTSNPN and SVGIG (reference sequence). CDR3 in amino acids: CAWMGGTAEAFF.

The chain carries TRBV10-3 and TRBJ1-6; TCRdb outputs TRBD1, but without DNA this stays unchecked. The CDR3 sequence is 17 residues long. Germline V CDR1 and CDR2: ENHRY, SYGVKD. This chain's CDR3 is CAISETGGSGSNSPLHF.

This chain links TRBV29-1 with TRBJ2-1. This CDR3 is built from 13 residues. Germline V CDR1 and CDR2: SQVTM, ANQGSEA. The CDR3 here is CSVEESTEITQFF.

V is TRBV28 and J is TRBJ2-7; TCRdb outputs TRBD1, but without DNA this stays unchecked. The germline CDR1 and CDR2 sequences are MDHEN and SYDVKM. This CDR3 has 14 residues. The chain's CDR3 is CASSLGDRVKEQYF.

The genes are TRBV6-6 and TRBJ2-3; TCRdb gives TRBD2 as the D gene, but with no DNA this cannot be confirmed. Germline V gene lookup returns CDR1 MNHNY and CDR2 SVGAGI (reference sequence). This CDR3 has 14 residues. This chain's CDR3 is CASSRAAGPDTQYF.